Here is one TCR beta chain with its context. No antigen is known for it. There are no base qualities to consult, and no much larger clone falls within one base. CDR1 SEHNR and CDR2 FQNEAQ are derived from the germline V gene (reference sequence). There are 15 amino acids in the CDR3, from cysteine to phenylalanine inclusive. The entry retains the CDR3 DNA only, 45 bases that are in frame from base 1. V and J lose 9 bases and 0 bases, and a span of 17 bases separates them. This sample is part of a study of tumor-infiltrating lymphocytes in primary liver carcinoma (dated by TCRdb to about 2017). In the study overall: Of the five patients, three men and two women aged 30 to 69 years, four had hepatocellular carcinoma and one had combined HCC and intrahepatic cholangiocarcinoma. The study combined TCRbeta repertoire sequencing, expression microarrays and whole-exome sequencing across five regions of each liver tumor, with adjacent normal tissue and blood. A total of 35 specimens from 5 patients went through TCRbeta repertoire sequencing, namely 25 tumor regions, 5 adjacent noncancerous liver tissues and 5 peripheral blood samples. Agilent mRNA microarray profiling was performed on the approximately 25 tumor region samples to relate TCRbeta repertoire diversity to the local molecular phenotype. Roughly 3.65 to 7.5 million productive TCRbeta reads were obtained per sample, and no significant difference in read depth was found between tissue types. The five patients had tumors of stage T1-T3 N0M0, with maximum diameters ranging from roughly 4.2 to 11 cm. High reproducibility was observed for the technical replicate repertoires, with mean shared-clone rates approximately 0.9 and correlation coefficients above 0.95. Study-level results and caveats: Pairs of tumor regions showed greater repertoire overlap (mean roughly 35%) than tumor-adjacent pairs (roughly 17%) or tumor-blood pairs (about 15%), which is consistent with antigen-driven expansion. Because sequencing covered only the TCR beta chain and unpaired alpha chains were not captured, true repertoire diversity is likely underestimated. Only about 7-24% of top clones were present in all five regions of a tumor, suggesting spatial heterogeneity of tumor-infiltrating T cells. The study included only five patients, and the authors note findings should be validated in a larger study. Comparison of CD4+ and CD8+ T cell repertoires was precluded by the use of bulk unsorted samples. The top 250 clones accounted for a significantly greater share of the repertoire in tumors than in blood (p = 0.039).

Without any cell sorting, total RNA and DNA were extracted together from roughly 20-30 mg of bulk tissue using the AllPrep DNA/RNA mini kit. Between late 2015 and March 2016, roughly five patients in China with histopathologically diagnosed primary liver carcinoma had their tumors surgically resected. At the time of sampling, the patients had chronic HBV infection and had not received any treatment. Five spatially separated regions were sampled per tumor: superior, inferior, left-lateral and right-lateral poles, plus the tumor centre. More than 85% viable tumor cells were found by histology in every tumor sample. Pieces of fresh tumor and adjacent tissue were cut in half, with one half kept in RNAlater at -80 degrees C and the other half sent for histology. A constant-region primer and ProtoScript II reverse transcriptase were used to reverse-transcribe TCRbeta-specific cDNA from approximately 550 ng total RNA. The TCRbeta libraries were prepared through three rounds of nested multiplex PCR following a slightly modified ARM-PCR procedure. Multiplex TRBV1-TRBV30 forward primers and a Cbeta reverse primer were used in the first two PCR rounds, each of which was run for roughly 9 cycles. Sample barcodes and Illumina adapters were attached in a final 25-cycle PCR using Deep VentR polymerase. Before sequencing, amplicons between 200 and 500 bp were purified from gel using a QIAquick gel extraction kit. TCRbeta amplicons were sequenced on an Illumina HiSeq 2500 with 250-bp paired-end reads. Processing in the source paper ran as follows. Trimmomatic v0.33 was used to quality-trim the reads, and FLASH v1.2.11 was used to merge paired reads so that full CDR3 sequences could be recovered. V, D and J germline segments were assigned to the rearranged TCRbeta sequences by MiGEC v1.2.1b. Clonotype statistics and Shannon-Wiener diversity indices were computed with VDJtools v1.0.0. Except for diversity analysis, only the 250 most abundant clonotypes of each sample were used in subsequent analyses to reduce sampling bias. TCRdb trimmed public reads at Q25 via fastp, called clones via MiXCR and kept in-frame beta chains. Duplicate CDR3 protein sequences are folded into a single record with the most common DNA and genes. None of the V and J calls come from the authors' own analysis; TCRdb made them. In all, the sample holds approximately 190,000 distinct CDR3 sequences, and around 81% of those were seen once. 15% to 20% of the sample is in the top ten clones.

The sequencing input was tumor tissue from primary liver carcinoma. The chain uses TRBV7-9 and TRBJ1-2, and the D gene may be TRBD1, 5 bases matching. This TCR was sampled from a man aged 40-49 years with primary liver carcinoma and hepatitis B virus infection. CDR3 loop: CASSDRSVTNYGYTF. The nucleotide sequence is given as TGTGCCAGTAGCGACAGATCCGTGACTAACTATGGCTACACCTTC.